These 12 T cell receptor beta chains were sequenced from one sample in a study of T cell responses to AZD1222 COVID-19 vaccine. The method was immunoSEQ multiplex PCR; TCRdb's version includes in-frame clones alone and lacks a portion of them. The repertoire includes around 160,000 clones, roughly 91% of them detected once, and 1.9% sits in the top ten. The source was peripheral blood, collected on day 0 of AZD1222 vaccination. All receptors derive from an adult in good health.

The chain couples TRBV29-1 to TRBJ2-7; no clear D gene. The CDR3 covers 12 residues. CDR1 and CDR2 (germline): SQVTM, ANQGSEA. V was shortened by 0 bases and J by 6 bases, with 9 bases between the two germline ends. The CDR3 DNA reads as TGCAGCGTTGAAGATTCTGCCTCCGAGCAGTACTTC. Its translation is CSVEDSASEQYF.

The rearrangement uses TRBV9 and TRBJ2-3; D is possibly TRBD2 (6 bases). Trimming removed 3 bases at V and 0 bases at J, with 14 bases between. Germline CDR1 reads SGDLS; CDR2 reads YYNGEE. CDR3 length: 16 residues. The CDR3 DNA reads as TGTGCCAGCAGCGAATGGGCGGGGCCTAGCACAGATACGCAGTATTTT. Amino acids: CASSEWAGPSTDTQYF.

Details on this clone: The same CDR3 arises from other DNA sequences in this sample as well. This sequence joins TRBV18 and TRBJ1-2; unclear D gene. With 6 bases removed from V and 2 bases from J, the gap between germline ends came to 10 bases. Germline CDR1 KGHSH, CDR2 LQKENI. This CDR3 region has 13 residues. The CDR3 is CASSPGGNYGYTF. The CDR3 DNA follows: TGTGCCAGCTCGCCCGGCGGGAACTATGGCTACACCTTC.

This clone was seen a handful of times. CDR3 nucleotides: TGCGCCAGCAGCTTAAGCCCGGGACAGGGGGGAAAATCAGATGGCTACACCTTC. Protein sequence: CASSLSPGQGGKSDGYTF. J is TRBJ1-2 and V is TRBV5-1, with 11 bases identical to TRBD1. The length of the CDR3 is 18 residues. Looked up from germline, CDR1 is SGHRS and CDR2 is YFSETQ. Unmatched junction bases numbered 15, after V lost 2 bases and J lost 6 bases.

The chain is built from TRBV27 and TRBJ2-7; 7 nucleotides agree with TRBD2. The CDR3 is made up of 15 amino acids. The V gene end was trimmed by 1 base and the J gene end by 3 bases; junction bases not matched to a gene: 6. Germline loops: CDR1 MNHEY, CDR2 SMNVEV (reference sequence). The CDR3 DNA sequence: TGTGCCAGCAGTTTATGGGGGGGGAATGGCTACGAGCAGTACTTC. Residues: CASSLWGGNGYEQYF.

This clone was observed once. Written as DNA, the CDR3 is TGTGCCAGCAGTCTCACAGGGTCTGGAAACACCATATATTTT. Translated: CASSLTGSGNTIYF. V is TRBV27 and J is TRBJ1-3; TRBD1 is a possible D gene (6 bases). Trimming stripped 5 bases from V and 1 base from J, with 9 bases between. Germline CDR1 reads MNHEY; CDR2 reads SMNVEV (reference sequence). The CDR3 is made up of 14 amino acids.

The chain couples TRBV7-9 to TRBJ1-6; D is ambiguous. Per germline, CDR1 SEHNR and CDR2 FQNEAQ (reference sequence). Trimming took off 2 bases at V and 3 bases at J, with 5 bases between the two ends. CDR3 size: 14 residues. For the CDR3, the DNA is TGTGCCAGCAGCTTAACCAGCTATAATTCACCCCTCCACTTT. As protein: CASSLTSYNSPLHF.

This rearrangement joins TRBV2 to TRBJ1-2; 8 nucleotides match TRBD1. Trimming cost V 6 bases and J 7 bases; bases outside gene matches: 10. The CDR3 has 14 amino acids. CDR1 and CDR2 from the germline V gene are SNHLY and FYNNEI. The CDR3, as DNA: TGTGCCAGCAGGGGGGGACAGGCCTTCTTTGGCTACACCTTC. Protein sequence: CASRGGQAFFGYTF.

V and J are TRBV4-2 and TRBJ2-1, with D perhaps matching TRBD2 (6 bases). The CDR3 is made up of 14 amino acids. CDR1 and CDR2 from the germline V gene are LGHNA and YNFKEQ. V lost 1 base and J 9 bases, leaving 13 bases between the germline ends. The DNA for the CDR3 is TGTGCCAGCAGCCAAGCCCTAGCGAGTGGTGAGCAGTTCTTC. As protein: CASSQALASGEQFF.

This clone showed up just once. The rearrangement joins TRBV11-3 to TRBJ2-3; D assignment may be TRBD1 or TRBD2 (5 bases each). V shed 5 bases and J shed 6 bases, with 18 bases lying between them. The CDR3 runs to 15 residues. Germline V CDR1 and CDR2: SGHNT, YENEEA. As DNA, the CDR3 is TGTGCCAGCAGCCCGGGGCCCCTAAGCGAGGATACGCAGTATTTT. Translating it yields CASSPGPLSEDTQYF.

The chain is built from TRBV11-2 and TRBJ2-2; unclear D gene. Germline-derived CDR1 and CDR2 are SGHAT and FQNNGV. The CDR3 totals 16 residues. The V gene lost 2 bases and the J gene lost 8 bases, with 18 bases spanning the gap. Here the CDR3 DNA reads TGTGCCAGCAGCTTACAACGAAGTATTAGGGCTGGGGAGCTGTTTTTT. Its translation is CASSLQRSIRAGELFF.

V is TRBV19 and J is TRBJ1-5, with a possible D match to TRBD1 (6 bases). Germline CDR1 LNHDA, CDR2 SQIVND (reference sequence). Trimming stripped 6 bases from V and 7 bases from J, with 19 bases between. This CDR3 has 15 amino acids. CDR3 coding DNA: TGTGCCAGTAGCCCAGGGGTTTTGGGCTGGCAGCCCCAGCATTTT. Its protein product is CASSPGVLGWQPQHF. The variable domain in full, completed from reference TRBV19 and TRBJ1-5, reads DGGITQSPKYLFRKEGQNVTLSCEQNLNHDAMYWYRQDPGQGLRLIYYSQIVNDFQKGDIAEGYSVSREKKESFPLTVTSAQKNPTAFYLCASSPGVLGWQPQHFGDGTRLSIL.